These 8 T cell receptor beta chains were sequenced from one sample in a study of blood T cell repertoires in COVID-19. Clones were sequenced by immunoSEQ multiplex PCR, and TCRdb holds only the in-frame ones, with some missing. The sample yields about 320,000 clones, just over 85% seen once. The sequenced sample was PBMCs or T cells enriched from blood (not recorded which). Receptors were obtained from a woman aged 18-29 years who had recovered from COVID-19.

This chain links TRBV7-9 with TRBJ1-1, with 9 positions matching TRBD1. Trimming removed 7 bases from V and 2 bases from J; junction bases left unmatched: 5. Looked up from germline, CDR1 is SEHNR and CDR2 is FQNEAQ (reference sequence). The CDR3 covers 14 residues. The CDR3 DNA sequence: TGTGCCAGCACCTTGGGACAGGGTAACACTGAAGCTTTCTTT. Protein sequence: CASTLGQGNTEAFF.

CDR3 nucleotide sequence: TGTGCCAGCAGCATGACAGGGTCTAACTATGGCTACACCTTC. Amino acids: CASSMTGSNYGYTF. The chain is built from TRBV7-3 and TRBJ1-2; TRBD1 aligns across 7 bases. The V gene end was trimmed by 5 bases and the J gene end by 0 bases; junction bases not matched to a gene: 3. This CDR3 contains 14 residues. Looked up from germline, CDR1 is SGHTA and CDR2 is FQGTGA.

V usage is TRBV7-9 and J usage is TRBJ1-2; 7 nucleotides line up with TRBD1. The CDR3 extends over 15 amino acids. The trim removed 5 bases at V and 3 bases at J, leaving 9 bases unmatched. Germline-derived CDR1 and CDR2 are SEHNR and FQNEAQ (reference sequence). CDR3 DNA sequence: TGTGCCAGCAGCGTCAGGGACAGAGAACACTATGGCTACACCTTC. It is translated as CASSVRDREHYGYTF. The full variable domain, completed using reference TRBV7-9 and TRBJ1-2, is DTGVSQNPRHKITKRGQNVTFRCDPISEHNRLYWYRQTLGQGPEFLTYFQNEAQLEKSRLLSDRFSAERPKGSFSTLEIQRTEQGDSAMYLCASSVRDREHYGYTFGSGTRLTVV.

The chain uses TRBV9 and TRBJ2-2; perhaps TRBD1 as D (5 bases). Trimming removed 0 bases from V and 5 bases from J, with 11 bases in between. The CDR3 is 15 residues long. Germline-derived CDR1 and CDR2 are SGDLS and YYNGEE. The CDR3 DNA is TGTGCCAGCAGCGTAGGGGCAGGGTCGACCGGGGAGCTGTTTTTT. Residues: CASSVGAGSTGELFF. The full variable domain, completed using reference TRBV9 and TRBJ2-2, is DSGVTQTPKHLITATGQRVTLRCSPRSGDLSVYWYQQSLDQGLQFLIQYYNGEERAKGNILERFSAQQFPDLHSELNLSSLELGDSALYFCASSVGAGSTGELFFGEGSRLTVL.

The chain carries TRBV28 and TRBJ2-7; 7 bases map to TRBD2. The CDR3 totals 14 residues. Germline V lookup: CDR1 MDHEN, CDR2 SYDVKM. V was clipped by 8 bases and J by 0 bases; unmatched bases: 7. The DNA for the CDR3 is TGTGCCAGCGGGAGGGGACCTAGCTCCTACGAGCAGTACTTC. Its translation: CASGRGPSSYEQYF.

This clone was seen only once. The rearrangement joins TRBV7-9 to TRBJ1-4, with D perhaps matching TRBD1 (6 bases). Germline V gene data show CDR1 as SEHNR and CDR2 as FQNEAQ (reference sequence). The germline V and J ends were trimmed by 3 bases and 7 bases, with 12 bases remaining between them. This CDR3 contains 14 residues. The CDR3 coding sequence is TGTGCCAGCAGCTTTGCACAGGGCGGTGAAAAACTGTTTTTT. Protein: CASSFAQGGEKLFF.

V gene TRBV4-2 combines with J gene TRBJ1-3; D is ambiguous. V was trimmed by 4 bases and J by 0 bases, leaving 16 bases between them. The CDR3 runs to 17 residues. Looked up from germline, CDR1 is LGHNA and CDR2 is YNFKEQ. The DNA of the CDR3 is TGTGCCAGCAGCCCCCAAACCTCAGGCAACTCTGGAAACACCATATATTTT. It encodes CASSPQTSGNSGNTIYF.

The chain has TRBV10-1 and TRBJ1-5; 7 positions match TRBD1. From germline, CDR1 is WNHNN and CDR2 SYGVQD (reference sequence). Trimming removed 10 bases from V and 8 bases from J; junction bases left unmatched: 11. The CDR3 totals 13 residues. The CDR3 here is CAIADRPGEPQHF. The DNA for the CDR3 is TGCGCCATCGCGGACAGGCCGGGGGAGCCCCAGCATTTT.